This TCR beta chain was found in a study of immune cell composition in non-small cell lung cancer. Study overall: Histologic subtype was mainly adenocarcinoma or squamous cell carcinoma. Broader study findings: Around 75% of squamous and 33% of adenocarcinoma cases had tumour-associated clones >0.5%.

Comments on this clone: Its target is unknown.

Sequencing used immunoSEQ multiplex PCR; TCRdb keeps in-frame clones, though not all of them. The data hold over 4,500 clones, with 60% to 85% observed a single time. This receptor was obtained from a human donor with non-small cell lung cancer. Sequenced material: lung tumor tissue.

In nucleotides, the CDR3 is TGTGCCAGCAGTCGTCCCGGGACAGATCAGAATCAGCCCCAGCATTTT. Translating it yields CASSRPGTDQNQPQHF. The gene calls are TRBV6-6 and TRBJ1-5, with 7 bases matching TRBD1. Looked up from germline, CDR1 is MNHNY and CDR2 is SVGAGI (reference sequence). With V trimmed by 5 bases and J by 4 bases, 11 bases remained unmatched. This CDR3 contains 16 residues.